This is a list of T cell receptor beta chains from one sample in a study of OX40 agonist ivuxolimab in advanced cancers. Produced via immunoSEQ multiplex PCR; TCRdb's table is partial and in-frame only. The top ten clones hold approximately 4.2% of a sample with about 58,000 clones, 91% of them seen once. This specimen consisted of CD4+ or CD8+ T cells sorted from blood, obtained in a trial of the OX40 agonist ivuxolimab. The source is an adult with an advanced solid tumor such as melanoma, head and neck, liver or kidney cancer. CDR3s include the opening cysteine and the closing phenylalanine or tryptophan. D genes are given only for firm matches. Clone size, where shown, is once, few, many, or a class for clones that have expanded.

D gene: TRBD1
clone size: -
V gene: TRBV6-1
J gene: TRBJ2-7
CDR3 DNA: TGTGCCAGCAGGAGACAGGGCGGGCTCTACGAGCAGTACTTC
CDR3 protein: CASRRQGGLYEQYF

D gene: TRBD1
clone size: -
V gene: TRBV19
J gene: TRBJ2-1
CDR3 DNA: TGTGCCAGTACTCGGACAGGGACCAATGAGCAGTTCTTC
CDR3 protein: CASTRTGTNEQFF

D gene: TRBD2
clone size: -
V gene: TRBV6-4
J gene: TRBJ2-1
CDR3 DNA: TGTGCCAGCAGTGACCCATGCGGGACTAGCGGGAGGTTGGGGTATGAGCAGTTCTTC
CDR3 protein: CASSDPCGTSGRLGYEQFF

D gene: TRBD2
clone size: -
V gene: TRBV10-3
J gene: TRBJ2-3
CDR3 DNA: TGTGCCATCAGTGGAGACTACTCCGCGGGGGCAGATACGCAGTATTTT
CDR3 protein: CAISGDYSAGADTQYF

D gene: -
clone size: -
V gene: TRBV27
J gene: TRBJ2-6
CDR3 DNA: TGTGCCAGCGGGCCTGGGGCCAACGTCCTGACTTTC
CDR3 protein: CASGPGANVLTF

D gene: TRBD2
clone size: -
V gene: TRBV4-3
J gene: TRBJ2-3
CDR3 DNA: TGCGCCAGCAGCCAAGATGACCCCGCTAGCGGGAGCGGAACAGATACGCAGTATTTT
CDR3 protein: CASSQDDPASGSGTDTQYF

D gene: -
clone size: -
V gene: TRBV4-2
J gene: TRBJ1-2
CDR3 DNA: TGTGCCAGCAGCCAAGATTGGACCCTGCGTGGCTATGGCTACACCTTC
CDR3 protein: CASSQDWTLRGYGYTF

D gene: -
clone size: -
V gene: TRBV6-5
J gene: TRBJ2-7
CDR3 DNA: TGTGCCAGCAGTTACTACCCGCCGACGGGGGAGCAGTACTTC
CDR3 protein: CASSYYPPTGEQYF

D gene: TRBD2
clone size: -
V gene: TRBV15
J gene: TRBJ2-2
CDR3 DNA: TGTGCCACCAGCAGAGACCGACTAGCGGCAAACACCGGGGAGCTGTTTTTT
CDR3 protein: CATSRDRLAANTGELFF

D gene: -
clone size: -
V gene: TRBV4-1
J gene: TRBJ2-1
CDR3 DNA: TGCGCCAGCAGCCAAGATAGAGGAGGTGAGCAGTTCTTC
CDR3 protein: CASSQDRGGEQFF

D gene: TRBD2
clone size: -
V gene: TRBV14
J gene: TRBJ2-7
CDR3 DNA: TGTGCCAGCAGCCTAGGACTAGCGGGATCCTACGAGCAGTACTTC
CDR3 protein: CASSLGLAGSYEQYF

D gene: TRBD2
clone size: -
V gene: TRBV7-9
J gene: TRBJ2-2
CDR3 DNA: TGTGCCAGCACCATGACTCGGACTAGCGAGGACGGGGAGCTGTTTTTT
CDR3 protein: CASTMTRTSEDGELFF

D gene: -
clone size: -
V gene: TRBV28
J gene: TRBJ1-2
CDR3 DNA: TGTGCCAGCAGTTTCCGCTACAGGGACCATGGCTACACCTTC
CDR3 protein: CASSFRYRDHGYTF

D gene: -
clone size: -
V gene: TRBV11-3
J gene: TRBJ2-2
CDR3 DNA: TGTGCCAGCAGCTACGGGGACACCGGGGAGCTGTTTTTT
CDR3 protein: CASSYGDTGELFF

D gene: -
clone size: -
V gene: TRBV28
J gene: TRBJ1-3
CDR3 DNA: TGTGCCAGCAGTTTATGGACAATAGGGGACTCTGGAAACACCATATATTTT
CDR3 protein: CASSLWTIGDSGNTIYF

D gene: -
clone size: -
V gene: TRBV10-3
J gene: TRBJ1-2
CDR3 DNA: TGTGCCATCAGTGATGTGGGACGGGATGATGGCTACACCTTC
CDR3 protein: CAISDVGRDDGYTF

D gene: TRBD2
clone size: -
V gene: TRBV11-3
J gene: TRBJ2-3
CDR3 DNA: TGTGCCAGCAGCGGAGGGACTACCCCCCCAGATACGCAGTATTTT
CDR3 protein: CASSGGTTPPDTQYF

D gene: -
clone size: -
V gene: TRBV2
J gene: TRBJ2-2
CDR3 DNA: TGTGCCAGCACCCTGGGGGGAGTCGGGGAGCTGTTTTTT
CDR3 protein: CASTLGGVGELFF

D gene: TRBD1
clone size: -
V gene: TRBV29-1
J gene: TRBJ2-1
CDR3 DNA: TGCAGCGTTGACTCAGGGACAGGTATTATTGAGCAGTTCTTC
CDR3 protein: CSVDSGTGIIEQFF

D gene: -
clone size: -
V gene: TRBV15
J gene: TRBJ2-3
CDR3 DNA: TGTGCCACCAGCAGAGGCGGGGCGGACACAGATACGCAGTATTTT
CDR3 protein: CATSRGGADTDTQYF

D gene: -
clone size: -
V gene: TRBV10-3
J gene: TRBJ2-6
CDR3 DNA: TGTGCCATCAGAGACAGCTCTGGGGCCAACGTCCTGACTTTC
CDR3 protein: CAIRDSSGANVLTF

D gene: -
clone size: -
V gene: TRBV11-2
J gene: TRBJ2-7
CDR3 DNA: TGTGCCAGCAGGGGGACGGACTCCTACGAGCAGTACTTC
CDR3 protein: CASRGTDSYEQYF

D gene: TRBD1
clone size: -
V gene: TRBV6-5
J gene: TRBJ1-1
CDR3 DNA: TGTGCCAGCAGTACGACAGGGTACACTGAAGCTTTCTTT
CDR3 protein: CASSTTGYTEAFF

D gene: TRBD2
clone size: -
V gene: TRBV15
J gene: TRBJ2-7
CDR3 DNA: TGTGCCACCAGCAGTCCTCTGGCTAGCGGGAGAGTCTACGAGCAGTACTTC
CDR3 protein: CATSSPLASGRVYEQYF

D gene: -
clone size: -
V gene: TRBV11-2
J gene: TRBJ2-7
CDR3 DNA: TGTGCCAGCAGCGTCGGGGGAGACTACGAGCAGTACTTC
CDR3 protein: CASSVGGDYEQYF

D gene: TRBD2
clone size: once
V gene: TRBV27
J gene: TRBJ2-3
CDR3 DNA: TGTGCCAGCAGTTTCGGGACTAGCGGCCTTAGCACAGATACGCAGTATTTT
CDR3 protein: CASSFGTSGLSTDTQYF

D gene: -
clone size: -
V gene: TRBV6-5
J gene: TRBJ2-1
CDR3 DNA: TGTGCCAGCAGTCCCGGTTCACCGACTTACAATGAGCAGTTCTTC
CDR3 protein: CASSPGSPTYNEQFF

D gene: -
clone size: -
V gene: TRBV7-2
J gene: TRBJ1-5
CDR3 DNA: TGTGCCAGCAGCTCAGATCGAGGTTATAGCAATCAGCCCCAGCATTTT
CDR3 protein: CASSSDRGYSNQPQHF

D gene: -
clone size: -
V gene: TRBV13
J gene: TRBJ2-1
CDR3 DNA: TGTGCCAGCACCCCAGGGGCAGAATCCTACAATGAGCAGTTCTTC
CDR3 protein: CASTPGAESYNEQFF

D gene: TRBD1
clone size: -
V gene: TRBV7-6
J gene: TRBJ2-5
CDR3 DNA: TGTGCCAGCAGTACGGACCGATACAGGGGGCGCATTGAAGAGACCCAGTACTTC
CDR3 protein: CASSTDRYRGRIEETQYF

D gene: -
clone size: -
V gene: TRBV27
J gene: TRBJ2-6
CDR3 DNA: TGTGCCAGCAGTTTAGGCCCGGGGAAGGGTACTGGGGCCAACGTCCTGACTTTC
CDR3 protein: CASSLGPGKGTGANVLTF

D gene: -
clone size: -
V gene: TRBV11-2
J gene: TRBJ2-1
CDR3 DNA: TGTGCCAGCAGCTTAGATATGAAGCGAAGCTCCTACAATGAGCAGTTCTTC
CDR3 protein: CASSLDMKRSSYNEQFF

D gene: -
clone size: -
V gene: TRBV6-1
J gene: TRBJ2-7
CDR3 DNA: TGTGCCAGCAGCGAACTGGACACGTCAGCCTACGAGCAGTACTTC
CDR3 protein: CASSELDTSAYEQYF

D gene: -
clone size: -
V gene: TRBV21-1
J gene: TRBJ2-7
CDR3 DNA: TGTGCCAGCAGCAAAGCGCTTTCGGGGACAGGCCTTAGCGGGAGTCTCCACGAGCAGTACTTC
CDR3 protein: CASSKALSGTGLSGSLHEQYF

D gene: TRBD1
clone size: -
V gene: TRBV4-2
J gene: TRBJ1-5
CDR3 DNA: TGTGCCAGCAGCTTAGACAGGGACTCTAATCAGCCCCAGCATTTT
CDR3 protein: CASSLDRDSNQPQHF

D gene: -
clone size: once
V gene: TRBV5-6
J gene: TRBJ2-7
CDR3 DNA: TGTGCCAGCAGCTTGAGCACCTACCCGGGATCCTACGAGCAGTACTTC
CDR3 protein: CASSLSTYPGSYEQYF

D gene: -
clone size: -
V gene: TRBV6-5
J gene: TRBJ2-4
CDR3 DNA: TGTGCCAGCAGTTACTCTCCTTTAGCCAAAAACATTCAGTACTTC
CDR3 protein: CASSYSPLAKNIQYF

D gene: -
clone size: -
V gene: TRBV19
J gene: TRBJ2-5
CDR3 DNA: TGTGCCAGTAGTATTTTAGGGAATGGAGAGACCCAGTACTTC
CDR3 protein: CASSILGNGETQYF

D gene: -
clone size: -
V gene: TRBV19
J gene: TRBJ1-2
CDR3 DNA: TGTGCCAGTCGAACGAAGGGGGACCTACGGATATATGGCTACACCTTC
CDR3 protein: CASRTKGDLRIYGYTF

D gene: -
clone size: once
V gene: TRBV13
J gene: TRBJ2-3
CDR3 DNA: TGTGCCAGCAGCCTTCTAGGACTCACAGATACGCAGTATTTT
CDR3 protein: CASSLLGLTDTQYF

D gene: TRBD2
clone size: -
V gene: TRBV19
J gene: TRBJ2-5
CDR3 DNA: TGTGCCAGTAGTATAGGATGGGCGGGAGGGCCTAAAGAGACCCAGTACTTC
CDR3 protein: CASSIGWAGGPKETQYF